Sequencing of this TCR beta chain was carried out in a study of blood T cell repertoires in COVID-19. In the study overall: Italy, Spain and the United States were the sources of the convalescent and acute COVID-19 samples. T cells, B-cell-depleted T cells, or PBMCs supplied cDNA or gDNA.

Original methodology: Estimation of nucleated cell counts was performed using reference gene primer amplification. Sequenced by immunoSEQ multiplex PCR; TCRdb stores in-frame clones only, minus some. The V and J calls and clone size were taken over from that table, and D and trimming were inferred from the DNA. Of more than 65,000 clones listed, under 95% are singletons. Unmatched junction bases numbered 3, after V lost 4 bases and J lost 5 bases. Germline loops: CDR1 MGHRA, CDR2 YSYEKL. CDR3 size: 15 residues. This receptor was obtained from a human donor in a cohort sampled during active COVID-19. The chain has TRBV4-1 and TRBJ2-2, with 11 bases identical to TRBD2. Specimen: peripheral blood. This CDR3 reads CASSLAGGRTGELFF. The CDR3 DNA follows: TGCGCCAGCAGCCTAGCGGGGGGGCGAACCGGGGAGCTGTTTTTT.